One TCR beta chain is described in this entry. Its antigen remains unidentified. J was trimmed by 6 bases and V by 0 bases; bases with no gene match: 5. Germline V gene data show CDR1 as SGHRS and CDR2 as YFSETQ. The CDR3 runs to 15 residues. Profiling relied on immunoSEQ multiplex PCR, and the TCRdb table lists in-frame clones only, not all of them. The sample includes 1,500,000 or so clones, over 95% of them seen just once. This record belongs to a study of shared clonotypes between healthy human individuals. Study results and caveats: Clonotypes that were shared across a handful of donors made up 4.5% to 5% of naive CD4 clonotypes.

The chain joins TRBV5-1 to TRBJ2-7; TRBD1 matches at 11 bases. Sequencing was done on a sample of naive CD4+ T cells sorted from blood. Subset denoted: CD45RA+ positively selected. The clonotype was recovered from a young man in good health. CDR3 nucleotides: TGCGCCAGCAGCTTGGTTGGGACAGGGGGTGGCGAGCAGTACTTC. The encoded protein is CASSLVGTGGGEQYF.